This TCR beta chain was retrieved from a study of circulating and synovial CD4+ cells in juvenile arthritis. Notes on the study in general: Circulating pathogenic-like lymphocytes shared a substantially higher fraction of CDR3 sequences with synovium than bulk blood.

Germline-derived CDR1 and CDR2 are SGHVS and FQNEAQ. V dropped 1 base and J dropped 3 bases, with 16 bases sitting between them. The CDR3 contains 16 residues. With regard to this clone: Antigen: not known.

Clones were sequenced by immunoSEQ multiplex PCR, and TCRdb holds only the in-frame ones, with some missing. The profile shows 39,000 or so clones, 85% to 95% of them singletons. The V gene is TRBV7-8, the J gene TRBJ2-7, with TRBD2 as a possible D gene (7 bases). The TCR sequence derives from a human donor with juvenile idiopathic arthritis. Source material: CD4+ T cells from blood. This CDR3 reads CASSLEQGRGDYEQYF. CDR3 DNA: TGTGCCAGCAGCTTAGAGCAGGGGAGGGGGGACTACGAGCAGTACTTC. Together with reference TRBV7-8 and TRBJ2-7, the CDR3 gives the full variable domain: GAGVSQSPRYKVAKRGQDVALRCDPISGHVSLFWYQQALGQGPEFLTYFQNEAQLDKSGLPSDRFFAERPEGSVSTLKIQRTQQEDSAVYLCASSLEQGRGDYEQYFGPGTRLTVT.